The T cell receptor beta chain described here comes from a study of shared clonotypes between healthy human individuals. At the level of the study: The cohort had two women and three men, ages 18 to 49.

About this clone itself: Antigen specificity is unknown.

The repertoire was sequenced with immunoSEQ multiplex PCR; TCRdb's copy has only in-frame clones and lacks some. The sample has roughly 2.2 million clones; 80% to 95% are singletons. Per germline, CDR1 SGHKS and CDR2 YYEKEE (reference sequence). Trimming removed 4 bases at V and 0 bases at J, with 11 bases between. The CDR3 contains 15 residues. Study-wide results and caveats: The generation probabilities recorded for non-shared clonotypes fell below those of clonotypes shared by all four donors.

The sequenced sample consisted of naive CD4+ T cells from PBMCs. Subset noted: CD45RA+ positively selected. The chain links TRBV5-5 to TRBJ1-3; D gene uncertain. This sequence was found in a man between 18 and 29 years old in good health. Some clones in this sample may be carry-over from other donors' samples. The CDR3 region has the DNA TGTGCCAGCAGCCTAAGAGAAGGCTCTGGAAACACCATATATTTT. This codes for CASSLREGSGNTIYF. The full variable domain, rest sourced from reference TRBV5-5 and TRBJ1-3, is DAGVTQSPTHLIKTRGQQVTLRCSPISGHKSVSWYQQVLGQGPQFIFQYYEKEERGRGNFPDRFSARQFPNYSSELNVNALLLGDSALYLCASSLREGSGNTIYFGEGSWLTVV.